Below, 16 T cell receptor beta chains from the same sample are listed, as sequenced in a study of OX40 agonist ivuxolimab in advanced cancers. The repertoire was sequenced with immunoSEQ multiplex PCR; TCRdb's copy has only in-frame clones and lacks some. The sample consists of tens of thousands of clones, around 82% of them appearing once. Sample: CD4+ or CD8+ T cells sorted from blood, taken in a trial of the OX40 agonist ivuxolimab. Receptors were obtained from an adult with an advanced solid tumor such as melanoma, head and neck, liver or kidney cancer.

V gene TRBV5-6 combines with J gene TRBJ2-3, with 9 bases identical to TRBD2. V lost 4 bases, J lost 2 bases, and 14 bases stayed unmatched. Germline-derived CDR1 and CDR2 are SGHDT and YYEEEE. This CDR3 contains 18 residues. As DNA, the CDR3 is TGTGCCAGCAGCCCCCGGGGCGGGAGGGCCTTGATCACAGATACGCAGTATTTT. Amino acids: CASSPRGGRALITDTQYF.

V usage is TRBV5-1 and J usage is TRBJ1-2; 9 bases agree with TRBD1. This CDR3 has 16 amino acids. The germline gives CDR1 SGHRS, CDR2 YFSETQ. The trim removed 4 bases at V and 6 bases at J, leaving 13 bases unmatched. The DNA for the CDR3 is TGCGCCAGCAGCCTCTACCCCGGAACAGGGGGCAATGGCTACACCTTC. Its translation is CASSLYPGTGGNGYTF.

This clone appeared a single time. The rearrangement uses TRBV18 and TRBJ1-6, with D hard to call. Germline loops: CDR1 KGHSH, CDR2 LQKENI. V was trimmed by 0 bases and J by 5 bases, leaving 8 bases between them. The CDR3 is 15 amino acids. The CDR3 region is CASSPPLSNNSPLHF. DNA of the CDR3: TGTGCCAGCTCACCACCGCTGAGTAATAATTCACCCCTCCACTTT.

This chain links TRBV5-1 with TRBJ1-4; TRBD1 might be the D (6 bases). Trimming removed 4 bases at V and 8 bases at J, with 15 bases between. The CDR3 extends over 14 amino acids. Per the germline V gene, CDR1 is SGHRS and CDR2 is YFSETQ. As DNA, the CDR3 is TGCGCCAGCAGCCTTGCGGGGGCAGAGGAAAAACTGTTTTTT. It specifies CASSLAGAEEKLFF.

This clone was recorded only once. The chain is built from TRBV5-4 and TRBJ2-7; TRBD2 aligns across 14 bases. In germline, CDR1 is SGHNT, CDR2 YYREEE (reference sequence). The length of the CDR3 is 15 residues. The V and J ends lost 2 bases and 7 bases, in that order; junction bases with no gene match: 5. The CDR3 here is CASSFPGLAGEEQYF. CDR3 nucleotide sequence: TGTGCCAGCAGCTTTCCGGGACTAGCGGGGGAAGAGCAGTACTTC. Looking up the rest from reference TRBV5-4 and TRBJ2-7 gives the full variable domain: ETGVTQSPTHLIKTRGQQVTLRCSSQSGHNTVSWYQQALGQGPQFIFQYYREEENGRGNFPPRFSGLQFPNYSSELNVNALELDDSALYLCASSFPGLAGEEQYFGPGTRLTVT.

This clone has just a few counts. V and J are TRBV5-4 and TRBJ1-5; 7 bases are shared with TRBD1. CDR1 and CDR2 from the germline V gene are SGHNT and YYREEE (reference sequence). The trim removed 4 bases at V and 7 bases at J, leaving 20 bases unmatched. This CDR3 comprises 18 residues. The CDR3 spells CASSQDREGAGRGQPQHF. The DNA of the CDR3 is TGTGCCAGCAGCCAAGACCGCGAGGGGGCAGGCAGAGGGCAGCCCCAGCATTTT. Full variable domain (rest looked up from reference TRBV5-4 and TRBJ1-5): ETGVTQSPTHLIKTRGQQVTLRCSSQSGHNTVSWYQQALGQGPQFIFQYYREEENGRGNFPPRFSGLQFPNYSSELNVNALELDDSALYLCASSQDREGAGRGQPQHFGDGTRLSIL.

This clone was seen a few times. The CDR3 bases are TGCGCCAGCAGCCAAGAGGGGGTCTTCGGCGAGGAACTGTTTTTT. This translates into CASSQEGVFGEELFF. The chain couples TRBV4-1 to TRBJ1-4; the D gene is possibly TRBD1 (5 bases). This CDR3 region has 15 residues. Trimming cost V 0 bases and J 12 bases, with 17 bases left between them. Germline CDR1 is MGHRA and CDR2 is YSYEKL.

This clone showed up just a few times. The rearrangement uses TRBV7-2 and TRBJ2-1; 9 bases agree with TRBD1. Germline V CDR1 and CDR2: SGHTA, FQGNSA. This CDR3 is 16 amino acids long. The V and J ends lost 1 base and 6 bases, in that order; junction bases with no gene match: 7. This CDR3 is CASSLDGTGRSNEQFF. The CDR3, as DNA: TGTGCCAGCAGCTTAGACGGGACAGGGAGGAGCAATGAGCAGTTCTTC.

This chain uses TRBV30 with TRBJ2-5; possibly TRBD1 or TRBD2 for D (5 bases each). CDR1 GTSNPN and CDR2 SVGIG come from the germline V gene (reference sequence). Trimming shortened V by 3 bases and J by 0 bases, and 11 bases separated the two germline ends. The CDR3 contains 14 residues. CDR3 sequence: CAWRPGRYQETQYF. The CDR3 DNA reads as TGTGCCTGGAGGCCGGGACGGTACCAAGAGACCCAGTACTTC. Supplemented by reference TRBV30 and TRBJ2-5, the full variable domain reads SQTIHQWPATLVQPVGSPLSLECTVEGTSNPNLYWYRQAAGRGLQLLFYSVGIGQISSEVPQNLSASRPQDRQFILSSKKLLLSDSGFYLCAWRPGRYQETQYFGPGTRLLVL.

This clone was seen a single time. This chain links TRBV25-1 with TRBJ1-4, with 9 nucleotides matching TRBD1. Germline V lookup: CDR1 MGHDK, CDR2 SYGVNS. There are 15 residues in the CDR3. V trimming: 7 bases; J trimming: 8 bases; junction bases outside the gene matches: 11. The CDR3 is CASKLSGTGLEKLFF. DNA of the CDR3: TGTGCCAGCAAACTATCCGGGACAGGGTTGGAAAAACTGTTTTTT. Using reference TRBV25-1 and TRBJ1-4 for the parts outside the CDR3, the full variable domain is EADIYQTPRYLVIGTGKKITLECSQTMGHDKMYWYQQDPGMELHLIHYSYGVNSTEKGDLSSESTVSRIRTEHFPLTLESARPSHTSQYLCASKLSGTGLEKLFFGSGTQLSVL.

This chain uses TRBV7-9 with TRBJ1-2; 7 bases fit TRBD1. The CDR3 length is 14 residues. V lost 5 bases, J lost 4 bases, and 7 bases stayed unmatched. The germline CDR1 and CDR2 sequences are SEHNR and FQNEAQ (reference sequence). The DNA of the CDR3 is TGTGCCAGCAGCCCCCGGGGACAGATCTATGGCTACACCTTC. It translates to CASSPRGQIYGYTF.

The chain recombines TRBV27 with TRBJ2-1; 14 bases line up with TRBD2. CDR3 size: 13 residues. V was pared by 11 bases and J by 16 bases, with 13 bases of the junction left unmatched. Germline V CDR1 and CDR2: MNHEY, SMNVEV (reference sequence). CDR3 DNA: TGTGCCTCCCGACTAGCGGGAGGGATCGTGTATTTCTTC. Amino acids: CASRLAGGIVYFF.

The chain uses TRBV19 and TRBJ2-7; 8 nucleotides match TRBD2. From germline, CDR1 is LNHDA and CDR2 SQIVND (reference sequence). The CDR3 is 14 residues long. J gave up 2 bases and V 6 bases, and 6 bases lay outside the gene matches. As DNA, the CDR3 is TGTGCCAGTAGCCGGGGGGGAGCAACCTACGAGCAGTACTTC. It codes for CASSRGGATYEQYF.

The chain joins TRBV7-2 to TRBJ1-2; maybe TRBD1 (5 bases). Trimming stripped 5 bases from V and 4 bases from J, with 14 bases between. The germline V gene has CDR1 SGHTA and CDR2 FQGNSA. This CDR3 region has 14 residues. DNA for the CDR3: TGTGCCAGCAGCGGCGGGGGGTCTGGCTATGGCTACACCTTC. Translation gives CASSGGGSGYGYTF. The variable domain in full, with the rest retrieved from reference TRBV7-2 and TRBJ1-2, is GAGVSQSPSNKVTEKGKDVELRCDPISGHTALYWYRQSLGQGLEFLIYFQGNSAPDKSGLPSDRFSAERTGGSVSTLTIQRTQQEDSAVYLCASSGGGSGYGYTFGSGTRLTVV.

The chain joins TRBV19 to TRBJ1-2, with D perhaps matching TRBD1 (5 bases). This CDR3 contains 15 residues. V was trimmed by 3 bases and J by 4 bases, leaving 15 bases between them. CDR1 and CDR2 from the germline V gene are LNHDA and SQIVND (reference sequence). This chain's CDR3 is CASSMGQARIYGYTF. DNA for the CDR3: TGTGCCAGTAGTATGGGGCAGGCAAGGATCTATGGCTACACCTTC.

The chain links TRBV7-8 to TRBJ2-1, with 7 bases fitting TRBD2. The CDR3 has 22 residues. CDR1 and CDR2 from the germline V gene are SGHVS and FQNEAQ. J gave up 0 bases and V 0 bases, and 20 bases lay outside the gene matches. CDR3: CASSLAASWASGNANSYNEQFF. The CDR3 region has the DNA TGTGCCAGCAGCTTAGCGGCGTCTTGGGCTAGCGGAAATGCAAACTCCTACAATGAGCAGTTCTTC.